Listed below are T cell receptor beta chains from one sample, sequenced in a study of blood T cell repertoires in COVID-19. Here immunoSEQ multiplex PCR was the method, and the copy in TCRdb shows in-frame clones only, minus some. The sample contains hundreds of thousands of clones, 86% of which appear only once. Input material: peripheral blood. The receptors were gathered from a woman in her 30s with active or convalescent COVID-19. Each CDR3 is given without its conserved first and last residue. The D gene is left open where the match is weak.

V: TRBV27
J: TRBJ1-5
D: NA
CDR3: ASSLDRRSPQH

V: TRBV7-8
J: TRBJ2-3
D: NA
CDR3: ASSAHVTDTQY

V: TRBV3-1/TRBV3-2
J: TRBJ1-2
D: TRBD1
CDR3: ASSQGQYYGYT

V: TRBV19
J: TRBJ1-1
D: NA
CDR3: ASSMMIGAEAF

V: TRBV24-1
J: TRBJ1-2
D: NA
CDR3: ATSEGSNYGYT

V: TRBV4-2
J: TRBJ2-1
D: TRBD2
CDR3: ASSPNLGPRLAPDEQF

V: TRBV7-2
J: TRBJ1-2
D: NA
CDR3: ASSFTGSDGYT

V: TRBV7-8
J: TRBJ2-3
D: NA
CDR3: ASRSPPGGVFTDTQY

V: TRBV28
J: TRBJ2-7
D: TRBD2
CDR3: ASSPSGRTPYEQY

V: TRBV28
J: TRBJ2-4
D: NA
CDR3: ASSLIQGGNIQY

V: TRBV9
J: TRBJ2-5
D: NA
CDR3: ASSVASGEETQY

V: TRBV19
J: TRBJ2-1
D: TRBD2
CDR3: ASSPSGGDYNEQF

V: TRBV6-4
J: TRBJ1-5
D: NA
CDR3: ASSSYFSNQPQH

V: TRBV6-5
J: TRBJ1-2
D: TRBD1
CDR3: ASSIQGTGYT

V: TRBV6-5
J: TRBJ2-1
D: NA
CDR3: ASSYSASYNEQF

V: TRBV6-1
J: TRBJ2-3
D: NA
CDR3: ASSELARGLGDTQY

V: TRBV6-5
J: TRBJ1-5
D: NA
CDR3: ASRTENQPQH

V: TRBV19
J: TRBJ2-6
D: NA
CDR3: ASTPTGLNSGANVLT

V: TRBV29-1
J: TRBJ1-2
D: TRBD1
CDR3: SVDALIGGNYGYT

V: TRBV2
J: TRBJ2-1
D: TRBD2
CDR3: ASGQGEGLAGGYYNEQF

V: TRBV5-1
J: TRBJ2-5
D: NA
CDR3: ASSLGGQETQY

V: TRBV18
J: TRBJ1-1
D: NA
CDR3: ASSPRGVRDTEAF

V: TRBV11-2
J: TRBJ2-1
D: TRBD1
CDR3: ASTPDRGHFGEQF

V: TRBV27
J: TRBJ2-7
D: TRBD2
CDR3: ASKLAEGPYEQY

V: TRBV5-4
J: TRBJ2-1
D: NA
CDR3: ASSPPGSHYNEQF

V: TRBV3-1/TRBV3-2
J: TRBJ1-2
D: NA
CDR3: ASSQAPVSHGYT

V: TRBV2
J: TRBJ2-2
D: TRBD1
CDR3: ASRGDRVNTGELF

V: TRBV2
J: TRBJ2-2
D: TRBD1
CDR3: ASRNPGQGLIGTGELF

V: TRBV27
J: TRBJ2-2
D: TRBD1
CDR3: ASSSGRGRGELF

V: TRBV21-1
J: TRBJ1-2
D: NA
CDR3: ASSPDRGRNGYT

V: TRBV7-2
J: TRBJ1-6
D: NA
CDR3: ASNRNRVNSPLH

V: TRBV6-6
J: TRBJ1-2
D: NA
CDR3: ASTNNRNAYGYT

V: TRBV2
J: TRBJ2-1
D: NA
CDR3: ASTARSYNEQF